These T cell receptor beta chains were read from a single sample in a study of beta chain features in type 1 diabetes. The method was immunoSEQ multiplex PCR; TCRdb's version includes in-frame clones alone and lacks a portion of them. The sample consists of approximately 360,000 clones, 10% to 15% of them appearing once. The sequenced material came from naive CD4+ T cells from blood. These receptors came from a woman aged 18-29 years with type 1 diabetes. Both conserved end residues are part of each CDR3. Fields, in order: J gene, V gene, clone size, D gene, CDR3 protein, CDR3 DNA. The D gene is left open where the match is weak. Rows may omit the clone size; those that give it use once, few, many or a size class.

TRBJ1-6 TRBV7-9 . TRBD1 CASSLGQGFSPLHF TGTGCCAGCAGCTTGGGACAGGGCTTTTCCCCCCTCCACTTT
TRBJ2-7 TRBV28 few . CASSLPGEQYF TGTGCCAGCAGCCTTCCCGGCGAGCAGTACTTC
TRBJ2-3 TRBV7-3 . TRBD2 CASSSHGRLAGTDTQYF TGTGCCAGCAGTTCCCACGGTCGACTAGCGGGCACAGATACGCAGTATTTT
TRBJ2-6 TRBV29-1 . TRBD1 CSVGQSSSGANVLTF TGCAGCGTGGGACAGTCCAGCTCTGGGGCCAACGTCCTGACTTTC
TRBJ2-1 TRBV6-5 few . CASNHPRGAENEQFF TGTGCCAGCAACCACCCTCGGGGTGCCGAGAATGAGCAGTTCTTC
TRBJ2-1 TRBV18 few TRBD2 CASSPRGGRAEDEQFF TGTGCCAGCTCACCACGGGGAGGGAGAGCCGAGGATGAGCAGTTCTTC
TRBJ2-5 TRBV7-2 . . CASRLGLQETQYF TGTGCCAGCAGGCTCGGACTCCAAGAGACCCAGTACTTC
TRBJ2-3 TRBV9 . . CASSADREVTDTQYF TGTGCCAGCAGCGCGGACAGAGAGGTCACAGATACGCAGTATTTT
TRBJ2-7 TRBV29-1 . TRBD1 CSVRNDRGAYEQYF TGCAGCGTCCGAAATGACAGGGGAGCCTACGAGCAGTACTTC
TRBJ2-1 TRBV19 few . CASTPLQGDNEQFF TGTGCCAGTACCCCGTTGCAGGGCGACAATGAGCAGTTCTTC
TRBJ2-2 TRBV7-9 few TRBD2 CASSLLSGRPNTGELFF TGTGCCAGCAGCTTACTCAGCGGGAGGCCAAACACCGGGGAGCTGTTTTTT
TRBJ2-7 TRBV6-5 few TRBD1 CASSYMGQGSEQYF TGTGCCAGCAGTTACATGGGACAGGGGAGCGAGCAGTACTTC
TRBJ2-7 TRBV7-9 . . CASSPAAGVSYEQYF TGTGCCAGCAGCCCCGCGGCAGGGGTGTCCTACGAGCAGTACTTC
TRBJ2-2 TRBV2 . TRBD1 CASMWTGGHGELFF TGTGCCAGCATGTGGACAGGGGGCCACGGGGAGCTGTTTTTT
TRBJ1-1 TRBV5-1 . . CASSLTGDTEAFF TGCGCCAGCAGCTTGACAGGAGACACTGAAGCTTTCTTT
TRBJ1-5 TRBV23-1 . . CASSQLQGSSNQPQHF TGCGCCAGCAGTCAACTACAGGGTAGTAGCAATCAGCCCCAGCATTTT
TRBJ1-4 TRBV7-8 . . CASSSRGQPNEKLFF TGTGCCAGCAGCTCCCGGGGTCAACCGAATGAAAAACTGTTTTTT
TRBJ2-7 TRBV15 few TRBD2 CATSRDHAGVVHEQYF TGTGCCACCAGCAGAGATCACGCGGGAGTCGTGCACGAGCAGTACTTC
TRBJ2-7 TRBV28 few . CASSFYRGYGDYEQYF TGTGCCAGCAGTTTTTACCGCGGGTACGGGGACTACGAGCAGTACTTC
TRBJ2-5 TRBV9 few TRBD2 CASSVSATSGGIRRETQYF TGTGCCAGCAGCGTATCCGCGACTAGCGGGGGCATTCGACGGGAGACCCAGTACTTC
TRBJ1-5 TRBV19 . . CASSEGYGNQPQHF TGTGCCAGTAGTGAGGGCTATGGCAATCAGCCCCAGCATTTT
TRBJ2-7 TRBV7-6 . TRBD2 CASSPTSEPYEQYF TGTGCCAGCAGCCCGACTAGCGAGCCCTACGAGCAGTACTTC
TRBJ2-7 TRBV5-8 few . CASVGGSYEQYF TGTGCCAGCGTTGGCGGTTCCTACGAGCAGTACTTC
TRBJ1-6 TRBV28 . . CASREAPPSPLHF TGTGCCAGCCGAGAGGCACCGCCCTCACCCCTCCACTTT
TRBJ2-5 TRBV19 . TRBD2 CASSRPGLASQETQYF TGTGCCAGTAGTCGCCCCGGACTAGCGTCCCAAGAGACCCAGTACTTC
TRBJ1-4 TRBV7-2 . . CASSRKTAQGEKLFF TGTGCCAGCAGCCGGAAGACAGCCCAGGGCGAAAAACTGTTTTTT
TRBJ2-7 TRBV7-2 . TRBD1 CASSLTGRSYEQYF TGTGCCAGCAGCTTGACAGGGCGATCCTACGAGCAGTACTTC
TRBJ2-1 TRBV5-6 few TRBD1 CASNLPGQGRLSEQFF TGTGCCAGCAACCTACCGGGACAGGGTCGGCTCAGTGAGCAGTTCTTC
TRBJ2-7 TRBV4-2 . . CASSQEKLSYEQYF TGTGCCAGCAGCCAAGAGAAGCTCTCCTACGAGCAGTACTTC
TRBJ1-6 TRBV5-1 . TRBD1 CASSSRQGNSPLHF TGCGCCAGCAGCTCCAGACAGGGGAATTCACCCCTCCACTTT
TRBJ1-2 TRBV30 . . CAWRGRAPNYGYTF TGTGCCTGGAGAGGGAGGGCCCCTAACTATGGCTACACCTTC
TRBJ2-7 TRBV7-9 few . CASSLGGGYAYEQYF TGTGCCAGCAGCTTAGGCGGGGGCTACGCCTACGAGCAGTACTTC
TRBJ2-6 TRBV6-6 few . CASSQEPAGANVLTF TGTGCCAGCAGCCAAGAGCCCGCTGGGGCCAACGTCCTGACTTTC
TRBJ1-5 TRBV19 . TRBD1 CASTDRVGQPQHF TGTGCCAGTACAGACAGGGTGGGTCAGCCCCAGCATTTT
TRBJ2-7 TRBV18 few TRBD1 CASSPGQGINEQYF TGTGCCAGCTCACCGGGACAGGGAATCAACGAGCAGTACTTC
TRBJ2-2 TRBV11-2 few . CASSRRVAGGITGELFF TGTGCCAGCAGCAGGAGGGTGGCAGGGGGGATCACCGGGGAGCTGTTTTTT
TRBJ1-1 TRBV18 . . CASSPGGPVYTEAFF TGTGCCAGCTCACCGGGGGGGCCAGTGTACACTGAAGCTTTCTTT
TRBJ2-7 TRBV20-1 . . CSAIALREQYF TGCAGTGCTATTGCGCTGCGGGAGCAGTACTTC
TRBJ2-3 TRBV19 few . CASSVRETTDTQYF TGTGCCAGTAGTGTGAGGGAGACCACAGATACGCAGTATTTT
TRBJ1-2 TRBV25-1 few TRBD1 CASSEEGGGTAYGYTF TGTGCCAGCAGTGAAGAGGGAGGAGGGACAGCCTATGGCTACACCTTC
TRBJ2-5 TRBV7-9 . TRBD1 CASSTGQGVAETQYF TGTGCCAGCAGCACCGGACAGGGGGTTGCGGAGACCCAGTACTTC
TRBJ1-1 TRBV15 . . CATSRPKWTLGANEAFF TGTGCCACCAGCAGACCCAAATGGACCCTGGGGGCCAATGAAGCTTTCTTT
TRBJ2-7 TRBV4-1 few . CASSQDGRGTYEQYF TGCGCCAGCAGCCAAGATGGTCGGGGTACATACGAGCAGTACTTC
TRBJ2-7 TRBV7-9 . . CASSPGMGPGSYEQYF TGTGCCAGCAGCCCTGGAATGGGCCCGGGGTCCTACGAGCAGTACTTC
TRBJ2-1 TRBV7-2 . . CASSFGRDSYNEQFF TGTGCCAGCAGCTTTGGGCGGGACTCCTACAATGAGCAGTTCTTC
TRBJ2-7 TRBV7-9 . . CASSLGQYEQYF TGTGCCAGCAGCTTAGGCCAGTACGAGCAGTACTTC
TRBJ1-1 TRBV19 . TRBD1 CASTGTGKGEAFF TGTGCCAGTACCGGGACAGGGAAAGGAGAAGCTTTCTTT
TRBJ1-2 TRBV11-2 few . CASPGKDGVSYTF TGTGCCAGCCCCGGGAAGGACGGAGTAAGCTACACCTTC
TRBJ1-5 TRBV28 few . CASRTPNGPQHF TGTGCCAGCAGAACTCCAAACGGGCCCCAGCATTTT
TRBJ2-1 TRBV5-1 . . CASSLVLTSSGEQFF TGCGCCAGCAGCTTGGTCCTAACTAGCTCCGGTGAGCAGTTCTTC